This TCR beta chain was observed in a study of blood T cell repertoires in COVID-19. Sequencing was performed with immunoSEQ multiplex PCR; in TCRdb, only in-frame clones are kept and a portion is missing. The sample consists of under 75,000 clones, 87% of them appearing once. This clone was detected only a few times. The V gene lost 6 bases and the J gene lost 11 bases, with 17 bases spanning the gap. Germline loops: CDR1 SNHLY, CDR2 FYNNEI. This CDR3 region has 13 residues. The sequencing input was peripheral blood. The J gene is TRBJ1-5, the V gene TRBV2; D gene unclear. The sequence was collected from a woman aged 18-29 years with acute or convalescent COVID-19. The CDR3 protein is CASSPGTGLAQHF. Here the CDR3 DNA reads TGTGCCAGCAGCCCCGGTACGGGTTTGGCCCAGCATTTT.